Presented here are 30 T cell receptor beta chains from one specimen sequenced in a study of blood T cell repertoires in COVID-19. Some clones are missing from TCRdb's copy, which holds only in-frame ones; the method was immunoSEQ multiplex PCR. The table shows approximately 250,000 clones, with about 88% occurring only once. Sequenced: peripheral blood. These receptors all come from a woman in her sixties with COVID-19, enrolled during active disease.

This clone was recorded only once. The CDR3 sequence is CASRNDRNSNQPQHF. The CDR3 bases are TGTGCCAGCAGAAACGACAGGAATAGCAATCAGCCCCAGCATTTT. The rearrangement uses TRBV2 and TRBJ1-5; weak D call: TRBD1 (6 bases). CDR3 length: 15 residues. Trimming pared 6 bases from V and 0 bases from J, leaving 12 bases between. The V gene's germline CDR1 is SNHLY and CDR2 FYNNEI.

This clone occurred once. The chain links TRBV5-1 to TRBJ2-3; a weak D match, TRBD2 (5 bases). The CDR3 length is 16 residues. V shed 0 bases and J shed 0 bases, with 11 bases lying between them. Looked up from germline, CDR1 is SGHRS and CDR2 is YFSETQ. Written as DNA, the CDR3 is TGCGCCAGCAGCTTGGATGGAGGCTTTAGCACAGATACGCAGTATTTT. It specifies CASSLDGGFSTDTQYF.

CDR3 sequence (DNA): TGTGCCACCAGCAGAGAGGGTGGGCCCTATGGCTACACCTTC. Encoded protein: CATSREGGPYGYTF. The chain carries TRBV15 and TRBJ1-2; D not certain. This CDR3 has 14 residues. Between the trimmed V and J ends, which lost 0 bases and 4 bases, there was a span of 9 bases. Germline V lookup: CDR1 LNHNV, CDR2 YYDKDF (reference sequence).

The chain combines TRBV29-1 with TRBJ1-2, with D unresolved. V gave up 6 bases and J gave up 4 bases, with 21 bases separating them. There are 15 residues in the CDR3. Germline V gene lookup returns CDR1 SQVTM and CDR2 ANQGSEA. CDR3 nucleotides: TGCAGCGTCGGGGAGGGCAGTGGGCTCGGCTATGGCTACACCTTC. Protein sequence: CSVGEGSGLGYGYTF.

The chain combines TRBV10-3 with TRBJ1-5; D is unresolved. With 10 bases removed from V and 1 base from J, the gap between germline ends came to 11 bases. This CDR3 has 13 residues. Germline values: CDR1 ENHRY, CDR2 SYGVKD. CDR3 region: CATRGESNQPQHF. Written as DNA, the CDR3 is TGTGCCACCCGCGGGGAGAGCAATCAGCCCCAGCATTTT.

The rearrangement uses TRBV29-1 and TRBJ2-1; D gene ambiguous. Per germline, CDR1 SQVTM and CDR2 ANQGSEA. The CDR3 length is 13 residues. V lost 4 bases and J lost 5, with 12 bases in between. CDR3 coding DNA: TGCAGCGTTGTCTCGCTAGAACACAATGAGCAGTTCTTC. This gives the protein CSVVSLEHNEQFF.

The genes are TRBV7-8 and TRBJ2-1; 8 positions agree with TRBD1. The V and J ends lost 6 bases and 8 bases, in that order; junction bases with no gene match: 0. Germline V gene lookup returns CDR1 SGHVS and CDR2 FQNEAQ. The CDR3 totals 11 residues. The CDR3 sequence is CASRTGDEQFF. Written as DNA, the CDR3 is TGTGCCAGCAGGACAGGGGATGAGCAGTTCTTC. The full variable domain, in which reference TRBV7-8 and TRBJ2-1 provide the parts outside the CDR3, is GAGVSQSPRYKVAKRGQDVALRCDPISGHVSLFWYQQALGQGPEFLTYFQNEAQLDKSGLPSDRFFAERPEGSVSTLKIQRTQQEDSAVYLCASRTGDEQFFGPGTRLTVL.

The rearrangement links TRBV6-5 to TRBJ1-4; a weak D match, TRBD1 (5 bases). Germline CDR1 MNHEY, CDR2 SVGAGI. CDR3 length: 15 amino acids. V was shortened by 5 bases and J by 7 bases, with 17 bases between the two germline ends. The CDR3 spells CASSPRTGYPEKLFF. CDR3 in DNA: TGTGCCAGCAGTCCACGTACAGGCTATCCTGAAAAACTGTTTTTT.

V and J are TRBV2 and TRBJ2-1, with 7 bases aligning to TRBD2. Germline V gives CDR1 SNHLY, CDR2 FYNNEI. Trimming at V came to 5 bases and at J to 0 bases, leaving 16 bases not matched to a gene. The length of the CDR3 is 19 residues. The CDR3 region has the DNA TGTGCCAGCAGTCCACGAACTAGGAGCGGGGTCCGCTCCTACAATGAGCAGTTCTTC. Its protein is CASSPRTRSGVRSYNEQFF. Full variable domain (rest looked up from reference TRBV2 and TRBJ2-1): EPEVTQTPSHQVTQMGQEVILRCVPISNHLYFYWYRQILGQKVEFLVSFYNNEISEKSEIFDDQFSVERPDGSNFTLKIRSTKLEDSAMYFCASSPRTRSGVRSYNEQFFGPGTRLTVL.

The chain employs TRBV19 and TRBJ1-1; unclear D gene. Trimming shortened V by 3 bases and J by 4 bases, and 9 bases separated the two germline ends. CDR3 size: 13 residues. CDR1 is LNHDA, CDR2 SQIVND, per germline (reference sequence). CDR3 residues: CASSILGGTEAFF. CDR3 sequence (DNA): TGTGCCAGTAGTATCTTGGGAGGCACTGAAGCTTTCTTT.

This CDR3 reads CASSAWDRQPQHF. CDR3 sequence (DNA): TGTGCCAGCAGCGCGTGGGACAGGCAGCCCCAGCATTTT. This sequence joins TRBV5-6 and TRBJ1-5, with 8 bases matching TRBD1. Trimming removed 4 bases from V and 7 bases from J; junction bases left unmatched: 4. The CDR3 is 13 amino acids. CDR1 SGHDT and CDR2 YYEEEE come from the germline V gene.

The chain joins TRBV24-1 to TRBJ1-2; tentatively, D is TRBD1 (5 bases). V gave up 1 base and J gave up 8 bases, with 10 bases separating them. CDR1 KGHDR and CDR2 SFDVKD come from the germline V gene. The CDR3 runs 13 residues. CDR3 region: CATSDFKGAGYTF. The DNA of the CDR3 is TGTGCCACCAGTGATTTTAAAGGGGCCGGCTACACCTTC.

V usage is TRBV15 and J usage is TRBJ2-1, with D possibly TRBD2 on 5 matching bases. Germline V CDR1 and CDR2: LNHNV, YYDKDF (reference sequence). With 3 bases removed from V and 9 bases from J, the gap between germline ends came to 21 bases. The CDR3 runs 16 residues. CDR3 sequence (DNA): TGTGCCACCAGCAGCCCGAGCGGAGAGCTCCGCGGTGAGCAGTTCTTC. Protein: CATSSPSGELRGEQFF. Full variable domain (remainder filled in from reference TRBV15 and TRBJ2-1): DAMVIQNPRYQVTQFGKPVTLSCSQTLNHNVMYWYQQKSSQAPKLLFHYYDKDFNNEADTPDNFQSRRPNTSFCFLDIRSPGLGDTAMYLCATSSPSGELRGEQFFGPGTRLTVL.

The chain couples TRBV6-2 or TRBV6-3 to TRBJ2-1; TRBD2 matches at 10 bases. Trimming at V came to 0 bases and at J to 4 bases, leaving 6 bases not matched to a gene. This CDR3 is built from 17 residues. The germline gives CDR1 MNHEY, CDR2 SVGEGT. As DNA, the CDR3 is TGTGCCAGCAGTTACTCCAAACTAGCGGGACAATACAATGAGCAGTTCTTC. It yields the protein CASSYSKLAGQYNEQFF.

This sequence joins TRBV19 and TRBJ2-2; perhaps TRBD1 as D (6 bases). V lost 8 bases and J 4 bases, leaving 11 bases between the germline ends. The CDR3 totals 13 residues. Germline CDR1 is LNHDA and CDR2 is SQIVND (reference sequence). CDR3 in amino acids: CASGQLSTGELFF. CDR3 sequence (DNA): TGTGCCAGTGGACAGCTTAGCACCGGGGAGCTGTTTTTT.

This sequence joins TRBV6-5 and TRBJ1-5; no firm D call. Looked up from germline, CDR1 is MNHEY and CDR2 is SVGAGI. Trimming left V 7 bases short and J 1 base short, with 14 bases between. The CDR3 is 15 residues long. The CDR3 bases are TGTGCCAGCACGCCAGTAAGTAGCAGCAATCAGCCCCAGCATTTT. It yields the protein CASTPVSSSNQPQHF.

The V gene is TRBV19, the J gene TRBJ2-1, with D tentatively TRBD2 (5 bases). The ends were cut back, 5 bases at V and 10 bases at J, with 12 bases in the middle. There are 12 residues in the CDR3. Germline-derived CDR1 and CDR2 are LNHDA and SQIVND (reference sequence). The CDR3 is CASSPTLAEQFF. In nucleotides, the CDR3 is TGTGCCAGTAGTCCCACTTTAGCGGAGCAGTTCTTC.

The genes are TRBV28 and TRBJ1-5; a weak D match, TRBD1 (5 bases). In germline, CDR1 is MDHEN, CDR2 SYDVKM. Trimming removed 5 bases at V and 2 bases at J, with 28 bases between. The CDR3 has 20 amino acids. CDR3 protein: CASSPNSGLTSIAGNQPQHF. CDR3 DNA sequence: TGTGCCAGCAGTCCCAACTCGGGACTGACCTCTATAGCGGGCAATCAGCCCCAGCATTTT.

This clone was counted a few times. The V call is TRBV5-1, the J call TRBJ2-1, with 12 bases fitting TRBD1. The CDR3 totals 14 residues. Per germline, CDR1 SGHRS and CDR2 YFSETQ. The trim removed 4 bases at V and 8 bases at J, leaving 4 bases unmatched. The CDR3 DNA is TGCGCCAGCAGCCGGGACAGGGGGCTCGATGAGCAGTTCTTC. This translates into CASSRDRGLDEQFF. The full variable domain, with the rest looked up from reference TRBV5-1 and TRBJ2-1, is KAGVTQTPRYLIKTRGQQVTLSCSPISGHRSVSWYQQTPGQGLQFLFEYFSETQRNKGNFPGRFSGRQFSNSRSEMNVSTLELGDSALYLCASSRDRGLDEQFFGPGTRLTVL.

The CDR3 nucleotides read TGTGCCAGCAGTGAAGCGGGGCGGGGTCACACAGATACGCAGTATTTT. Translation gives CASSEAGRGHTDTQYF. The rearrangement joins TRBV2 to TRBJ2-3, with D maybe TRBD2 (6 bases). CDR1 and CDR2 from the germline V gene are SNHLY and FYNNEI. V was clipped by 0 bases and J by 2 bases, with 12 bases between them. The CDR3 runs to 16 residues.

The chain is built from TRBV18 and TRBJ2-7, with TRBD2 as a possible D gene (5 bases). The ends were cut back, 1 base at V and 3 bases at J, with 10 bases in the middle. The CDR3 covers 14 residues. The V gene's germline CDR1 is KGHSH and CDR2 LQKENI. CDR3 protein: CASSPLGVGYEQYF. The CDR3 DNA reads TGTGCCAGCTCACCACTGGGAGTTGGCTACGAGCAGTACTTC.

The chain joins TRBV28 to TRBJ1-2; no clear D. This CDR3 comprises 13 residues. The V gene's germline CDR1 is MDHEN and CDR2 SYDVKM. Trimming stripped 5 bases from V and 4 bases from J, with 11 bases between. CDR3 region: CASSTSAAYGYTF. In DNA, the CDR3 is TGTGCCAGCAGTACCAGCGCGGCCTATGGCTACACCTTC.

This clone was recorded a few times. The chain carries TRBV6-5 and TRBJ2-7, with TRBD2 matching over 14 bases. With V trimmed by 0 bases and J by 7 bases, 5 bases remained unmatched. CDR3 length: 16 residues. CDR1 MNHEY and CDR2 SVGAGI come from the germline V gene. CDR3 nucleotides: TGTGCCAGCAGTTACTCAGGGACTAGCGGGAGAGGTGAGCAGTACTTC. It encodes CASSYSGTSGRGEQYF.

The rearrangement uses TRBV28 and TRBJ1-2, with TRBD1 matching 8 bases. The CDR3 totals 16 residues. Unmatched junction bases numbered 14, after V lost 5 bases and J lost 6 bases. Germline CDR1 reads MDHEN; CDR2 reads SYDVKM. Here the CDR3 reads CASSPAGDRGWDGYTF. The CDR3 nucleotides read TGTGCCAGCAGTCCCGCGGGCGACAGGGGATGGGATGGCTACACCTTC.

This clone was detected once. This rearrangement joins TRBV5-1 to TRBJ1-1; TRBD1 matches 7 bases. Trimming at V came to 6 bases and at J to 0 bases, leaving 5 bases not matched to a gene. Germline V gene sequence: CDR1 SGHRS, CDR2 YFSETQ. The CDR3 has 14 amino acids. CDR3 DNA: TGCGCCAGCACCCCAACAGGGGTGAACACTGAAGCTTTCTTT. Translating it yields CASTPTGVNTEAFF. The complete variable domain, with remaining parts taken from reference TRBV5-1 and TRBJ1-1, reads KAGVTQTPRYLIKTRGQQVTLSCSPISGHRSVSWYQQTPGQGLQFLFEYFSETQRNKGNFPGRFSGRQFSNSRSEMNVSTLELGDSALYLCASTPTGVNTEAFFGQGTRLTVV.

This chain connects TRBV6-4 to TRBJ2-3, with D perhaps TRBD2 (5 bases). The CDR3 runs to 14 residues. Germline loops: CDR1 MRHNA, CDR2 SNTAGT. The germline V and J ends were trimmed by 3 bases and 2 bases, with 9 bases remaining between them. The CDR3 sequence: CASSEGRDTDTQYF. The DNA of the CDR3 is TGTGCCAGCAGTGAAGGACGGGACACAGATACGCAGTATTTT.

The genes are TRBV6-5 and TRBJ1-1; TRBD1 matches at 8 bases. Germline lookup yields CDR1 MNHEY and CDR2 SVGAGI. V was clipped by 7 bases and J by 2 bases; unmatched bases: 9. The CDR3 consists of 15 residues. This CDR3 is CASKQTDRANTEAFF. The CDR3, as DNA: TGTGCCAGCAAACAAACGGACAGGGCTAACACTGAAGCTTTCTTT.

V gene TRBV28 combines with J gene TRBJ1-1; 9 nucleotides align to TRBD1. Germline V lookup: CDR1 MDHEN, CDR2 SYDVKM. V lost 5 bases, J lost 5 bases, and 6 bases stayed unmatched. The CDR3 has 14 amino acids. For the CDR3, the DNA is TGTGCCAGCAGTGTACAGGGGGCTAGGACTGAAGCTTTCTTT. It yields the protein CASSVQGARTEAFF.

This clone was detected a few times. The CDR3 loop is CAWSGLSGPDSPLHF. The CDR3 nucleotides are TGTGCCTGGAGTGGTCTAAGTGGGCCGGATTCACCCCTCCACTTT. The V call is TRBV30, the J call TRBJ1-6; no firm D call. The V gene's germline CDR1 is GTSNPN and CDR2 SVGIG (reference sequence). The V end was cut by 1 base, the J end by 8 bases, with 15 bases between. This CDR3 comprises 15 residues.

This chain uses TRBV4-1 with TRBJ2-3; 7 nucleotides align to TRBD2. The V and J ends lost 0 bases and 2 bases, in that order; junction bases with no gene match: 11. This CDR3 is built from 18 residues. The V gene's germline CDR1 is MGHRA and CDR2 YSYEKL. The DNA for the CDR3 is TGCGCCAGCAGCCAAGATGGGCGGGCGGGAGTAGTCACAGATACGCAGTATTTT. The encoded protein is CASSQDGRAGVVTDTQYF.